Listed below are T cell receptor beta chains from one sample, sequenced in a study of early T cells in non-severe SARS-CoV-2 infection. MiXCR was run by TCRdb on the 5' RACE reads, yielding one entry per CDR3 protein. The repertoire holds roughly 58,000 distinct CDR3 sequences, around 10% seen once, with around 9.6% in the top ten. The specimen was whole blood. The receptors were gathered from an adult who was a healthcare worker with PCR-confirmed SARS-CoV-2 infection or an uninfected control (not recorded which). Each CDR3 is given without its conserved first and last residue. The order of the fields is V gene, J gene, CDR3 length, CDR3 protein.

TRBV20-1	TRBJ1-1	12	SARVGQGRTEAF
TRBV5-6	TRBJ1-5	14	ASSSTGTGYDQPQH
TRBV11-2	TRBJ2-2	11	ATGGQYTGELF
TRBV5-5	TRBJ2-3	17	ASSLTGTGVNSGTDTQY
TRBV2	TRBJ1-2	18	ASLRDRPKNLGELNYGYT
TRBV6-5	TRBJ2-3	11	ASSPSATDTQY
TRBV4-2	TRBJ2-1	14	ASSHVGGTIYNEQF
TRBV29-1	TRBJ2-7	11	SVRAGGRPEQY
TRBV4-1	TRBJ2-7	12	ASSQEPVRGEQY
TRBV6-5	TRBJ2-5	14	ASSYGRIAGKETQY
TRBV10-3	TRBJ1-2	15	AIPSGRDRSPNYGYT
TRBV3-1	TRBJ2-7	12	ASSHADRGLEQY
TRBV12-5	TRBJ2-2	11	ASGNQGSGELF
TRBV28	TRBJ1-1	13	ASSLAGAQNTEAF
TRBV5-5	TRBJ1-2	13	ASNERDSFNYGYT
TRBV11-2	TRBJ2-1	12	ANAPSGTFNEQF
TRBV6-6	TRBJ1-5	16	ASSYSRRGLYSNQPQH
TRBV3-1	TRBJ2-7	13	ASSLQGSPRYEQY
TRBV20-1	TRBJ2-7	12	SATSGSTSYEQY
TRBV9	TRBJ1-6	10	ASALDNSPLH
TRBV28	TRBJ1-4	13	ASSLSGGRARKLF
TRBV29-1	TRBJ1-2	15	SVEGGGGTGIGYGYT
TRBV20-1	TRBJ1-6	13	SARRRGYYNSPLH
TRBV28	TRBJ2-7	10	ASSPTPDEQY
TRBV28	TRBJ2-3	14	ASSLVPGGTTDTQY
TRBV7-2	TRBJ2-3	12	ASSFRASSDTQY
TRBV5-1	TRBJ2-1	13	ASNAASGPNNEQF
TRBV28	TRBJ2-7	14	ASRGASTSGLYEQY
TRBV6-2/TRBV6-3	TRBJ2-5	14	ASSTSWKRLEETQY